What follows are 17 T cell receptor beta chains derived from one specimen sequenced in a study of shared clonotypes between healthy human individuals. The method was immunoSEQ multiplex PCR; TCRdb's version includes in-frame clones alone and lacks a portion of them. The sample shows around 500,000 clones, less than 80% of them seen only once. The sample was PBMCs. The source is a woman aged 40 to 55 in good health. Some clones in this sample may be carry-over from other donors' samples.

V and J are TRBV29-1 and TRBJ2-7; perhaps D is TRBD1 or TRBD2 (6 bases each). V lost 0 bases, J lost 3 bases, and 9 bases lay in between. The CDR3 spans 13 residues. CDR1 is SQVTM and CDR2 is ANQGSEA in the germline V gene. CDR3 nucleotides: TGCAGCGTTGAAGAACAGGGAGGCTACGAGCAGTACTTC. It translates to CSVEEQGGYEQYF.

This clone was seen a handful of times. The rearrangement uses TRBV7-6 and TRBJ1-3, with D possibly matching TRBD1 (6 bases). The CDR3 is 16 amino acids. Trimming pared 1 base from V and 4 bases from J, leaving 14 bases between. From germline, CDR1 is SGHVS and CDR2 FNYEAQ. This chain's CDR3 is CASSLVVTGNGNTIYF. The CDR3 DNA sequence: TGTGCCAGCAGCTTAGTAGTAACAGGGAACGGAAACACCATATATTTT.

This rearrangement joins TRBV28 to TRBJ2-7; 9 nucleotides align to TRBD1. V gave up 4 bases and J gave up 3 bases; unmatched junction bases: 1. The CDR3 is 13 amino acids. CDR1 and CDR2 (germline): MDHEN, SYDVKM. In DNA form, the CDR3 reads TGTGCCAGCAGTTCGGGACAGGGCTACGAGCAGTACTTC. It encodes CASSSGQGYEQYF.

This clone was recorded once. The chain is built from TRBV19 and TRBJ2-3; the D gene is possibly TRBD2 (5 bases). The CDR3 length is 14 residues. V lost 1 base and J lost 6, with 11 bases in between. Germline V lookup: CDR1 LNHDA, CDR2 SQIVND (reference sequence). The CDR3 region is CASSIVPGGDTQYF. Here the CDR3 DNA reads TGTGCCAGTAGTATAGTTCCCGGCGGGGATACGCAGTATTTT.

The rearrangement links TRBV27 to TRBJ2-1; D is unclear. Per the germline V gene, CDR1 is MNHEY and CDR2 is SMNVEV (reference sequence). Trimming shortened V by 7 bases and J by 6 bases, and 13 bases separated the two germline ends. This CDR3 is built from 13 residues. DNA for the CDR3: TGTGCCAGCACCGAAAGGTTCGGCAATGAGCAGTTCTTC. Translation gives CASTERFGNEQFF.

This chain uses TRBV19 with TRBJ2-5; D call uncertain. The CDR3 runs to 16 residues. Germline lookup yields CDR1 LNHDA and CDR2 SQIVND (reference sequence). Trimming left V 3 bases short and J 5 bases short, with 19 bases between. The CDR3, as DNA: TGTGCCAGTAGTATGGGTCCTAGTGGAAGCTACGAGACCCAGTACTTC. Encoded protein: CASSMGPSGSYETQYF.

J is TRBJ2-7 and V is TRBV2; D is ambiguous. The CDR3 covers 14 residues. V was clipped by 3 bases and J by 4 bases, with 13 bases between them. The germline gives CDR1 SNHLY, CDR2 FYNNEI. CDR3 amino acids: CASSDPPPAYEQYF. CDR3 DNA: TGTGCCAGCAGTGATCCCCCTCCCGCTTACGAGCAGTACTTC.

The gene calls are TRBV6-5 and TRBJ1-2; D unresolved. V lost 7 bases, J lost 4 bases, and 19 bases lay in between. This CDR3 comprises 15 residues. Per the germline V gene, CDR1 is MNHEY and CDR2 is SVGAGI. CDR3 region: CASTQDRRESYGYTF. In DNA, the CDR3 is TGTGCCAGCACGCAAGACCGTCGGGAGAGCTATGGCTACACCTTC.

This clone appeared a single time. The CDR3 here is CASSLATGVMRQFF. As DNA, the CDR3 is TGTGCCAGCAGTTTGGCGACAGGGGTCATGCGGCAGTTCTTC. The V and J genes are TRBV27 and TRBJ2-1; 8 bases match TRBD1. V lost 3 bases, J lost 12 bases, and 10 bases stayed unmatched. This CDR3 comprises 14 residues. Germline CDR1 is MNHEY and CDR2 is SMNVEV (reference sequence).

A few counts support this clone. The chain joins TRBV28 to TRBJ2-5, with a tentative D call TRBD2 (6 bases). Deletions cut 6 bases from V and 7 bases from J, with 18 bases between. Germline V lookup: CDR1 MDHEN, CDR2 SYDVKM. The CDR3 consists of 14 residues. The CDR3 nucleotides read TGTGCCAGCAGCACTCCGGGCGGGATAGGGACCCAGTACTTC. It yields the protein CASSTPGGIGTQYF.

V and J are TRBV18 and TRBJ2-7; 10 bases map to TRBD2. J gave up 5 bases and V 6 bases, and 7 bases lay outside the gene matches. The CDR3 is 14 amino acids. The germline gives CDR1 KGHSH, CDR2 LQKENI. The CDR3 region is CASSGTSERDEQYF. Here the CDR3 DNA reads TGTGCCAGCTCTGGGACTAGCGAGCGAGACGAGCAGTACTTC. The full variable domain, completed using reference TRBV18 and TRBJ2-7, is NAGVMQNPRHLVRRRGQEARLRCSPMKGHSHVYWYRQLPEEGLKFMVYLQKENIIDESGMPKERFSAEFPKEGPSILRIQQVVRGDSAAYFCASSGTSERDEQYFGPGTRLTVT.

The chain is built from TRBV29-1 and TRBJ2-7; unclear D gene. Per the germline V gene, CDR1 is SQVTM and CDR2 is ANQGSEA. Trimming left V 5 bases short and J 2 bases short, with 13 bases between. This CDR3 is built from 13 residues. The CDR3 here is CSVSPDAAYEQYF. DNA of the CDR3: TGCAGCGTTTCACCGGACGCCGCCTACGAGCAGTACTTC.

CDR3 amino acids: CASSGRQGAGNTIYF. For the CDR3, the DNA is TGTGCCAGCAGCGGGCGACAGGGGGCTGGAAACACCATATATTTT. The chain joins TRBV7-6 to TRBJ1-3; 9 nucleotides align to TRBD1. Germline V gives CDR1 SGHVS, CDR2 FNYEAQ. This CDR3 has 15 residues. The J segment lost 2 bases and the V segment lost 5 bases, leaving 4 bases of the junction unmatched.

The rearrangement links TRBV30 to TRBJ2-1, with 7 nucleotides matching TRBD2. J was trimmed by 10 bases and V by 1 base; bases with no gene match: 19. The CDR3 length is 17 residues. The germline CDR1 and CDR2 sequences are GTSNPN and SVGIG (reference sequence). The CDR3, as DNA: TGTGCCTGGAGTGGGGAGGGACGCAGGAAGCGGGTAATCGAGCAGTTCTTC. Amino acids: CAWSGEGRRKRVIEQFF.

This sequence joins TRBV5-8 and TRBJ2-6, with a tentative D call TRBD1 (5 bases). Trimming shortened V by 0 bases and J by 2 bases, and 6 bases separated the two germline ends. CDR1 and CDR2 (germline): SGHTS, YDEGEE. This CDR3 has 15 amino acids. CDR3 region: CASSLVGAGANVLTF. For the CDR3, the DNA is TGTGCCAGCAGCTTGGTAGGGGCTGGGGCCAACGTCCTGACTTTC.

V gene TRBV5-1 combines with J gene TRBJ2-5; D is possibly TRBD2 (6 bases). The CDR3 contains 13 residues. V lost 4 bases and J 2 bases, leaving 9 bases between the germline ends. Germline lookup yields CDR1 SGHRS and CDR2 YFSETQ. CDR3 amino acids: CASSRDLQETQYF. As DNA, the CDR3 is TGCGCCAGCAGCCGGGACTTACAAGAGACCCAGTACTTC.

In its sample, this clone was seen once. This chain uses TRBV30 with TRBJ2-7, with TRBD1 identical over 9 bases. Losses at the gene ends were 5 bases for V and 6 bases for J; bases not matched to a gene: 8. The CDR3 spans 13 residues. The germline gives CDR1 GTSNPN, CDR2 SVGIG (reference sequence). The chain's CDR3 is CAWGTGSWGEQYF. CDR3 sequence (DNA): TGTGCCTGGGGGACAGGGTCTTGGGGCGAGCAGTACTTC. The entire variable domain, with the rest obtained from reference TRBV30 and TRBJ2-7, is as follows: SQTIHQWPATLVQPVGSPLSLECTVEGTSNPNLYWYRQAAGRGLQLLFYSVGIGQISSEVPQNLSASRPQDRQFILSSKKLLLSDSGFYLCAWGTGSWGEQYFGPGTRLTVT.